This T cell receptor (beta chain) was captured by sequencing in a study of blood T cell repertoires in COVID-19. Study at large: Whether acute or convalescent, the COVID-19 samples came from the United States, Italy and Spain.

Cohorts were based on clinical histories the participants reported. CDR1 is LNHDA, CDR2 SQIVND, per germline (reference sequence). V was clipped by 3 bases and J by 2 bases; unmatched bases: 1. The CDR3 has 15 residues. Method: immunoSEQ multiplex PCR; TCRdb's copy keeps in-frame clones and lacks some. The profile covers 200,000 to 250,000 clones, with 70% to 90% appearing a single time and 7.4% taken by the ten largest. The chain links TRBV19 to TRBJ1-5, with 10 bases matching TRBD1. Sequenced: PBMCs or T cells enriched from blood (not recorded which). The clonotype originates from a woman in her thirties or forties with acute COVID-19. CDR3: CASSIGTGGNQPQHF. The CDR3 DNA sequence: TGTGCCAGTAGTATTGGGACAGGGGGCAATCAGCCCCAGCATTTT.